The 8 T cell receptor beta chains given below trace back to one sample, sequenced in a study of blood T cells in healthy people across ages. Together with a sample-barcoded 5' primer, a J-beta primer mix was included in a second PCR lasting roughly 7 to 11 cycles. TCRdb passed the 5' RACE reads through MiXCR, listing each CDR3 protein once. The table lists hundreds of thousands of distinct CDR3 sequences, roughly 21% of them singletons. The sequenced sample consisted of blood. These receptors all stem from an older man in good health.

This clonotype occurred a few times. The chain employs TRBV6-1 and TRBJ1-2; no clear D gene. In germline, CDR1 is MNHNS, CDR2 SASEGT. The CDR3 extends over 15 amino acids. With 3 bases removed from V and 7 bases from J, the gap between germline ends came to 18 bases. The CDR3: CASSEARPGRGGYTF. The DNA for the CDR3 is TGTGCCAGCAGTGAGGCGCGTCCAGGTCGGGGTGGCTACACCTTC.

The chain links TRBV27 to TRBJ1-2, with 7 bases aligning to TRBD1. The ends lost 4 bases at V and 3 bases at J; junction bases unmatched: 17. From germline, CDR1 is MNHEY and CDR2 SMNVEV (reference sequence). This CDR3 contains 18 residues. CDR3 DNA sequence: TGTGCCAGCAGTTCGAGGGGGACACAGGGGTTTGCTCACTATGGCTACACCTTC. Protein: CASSSRGTQGFAHYGYTF.

The chain joins TRBV7-3 to TRBJ2-5; TRBD2 matches 9 bases. The J call may be faulty, since TRBJ2-7 better matches the DNA end. In germline, CDR1 is SGHTA, CDR2 FQGTGA. There are 16 residues in the CDR3. CDR3 nucleotides: TGTGCCAGCAACTTTAACCCGGCTAGCGGGACCTACGAGCAGTACTTC. Amino acids: CASNFNPASGTYEQYF.

Ten or more counts support this clonotype. This chain joins TRBV20-1 and TRBJ1-5; 7 positions match TRBD1. CDR1 is DFQATT and CDR2 is SNEGSKA in the germline V gene (reference sequence). Trimming took 5 bases from V and 2 from J; bases not matched to a gene: 0. The CDR3 is 12 residues long. The CDR3 sequence: CSAGTGNQPQHF. The CDR3, as DNA: TGCAGTGCTGGGACAGGCAATCAGCCCCAGCATTTT.

This clonotype was seen more than once but under ten times. V is TRBV20-1 and J is TRBJ2-7; no definite D call. The end of the DNA is better explained by TRBJ2-1, so the J call may be wrong. Germline CDR1 DFQATT, CDR2 SNEGSKA (reference sequence). This CDR3 contains 13 residues. The CDR3, as DNA: TGCAGTGCTCTAGGCAGCATGAACAATGAGCAGTTCTTC. Its protein product is CSALGSMNNEQFF.

This clonotype showed up just a few times. V usage is TRBV30 and J usage is TRBJ1-1; D remains ambiguous. The CDR3 length is 14 residues. The V gene lost 0 bases and the J gene lost 0 bases, with 8 bases spanning the gap. Germline V CDR1 and CDR2: GTSNPN, SVGIG (reference sequence). DNA for the CDR3: TGTGCCTGGAGTGTAATCCAGTTGAACACTGAAGCTTTCTTT. Amino acids: CAWSVIQLNTEAFF.

The chain has TRBV29-1 and TRBJ1-2; D gene unclear. The V gene lost 6 bases and the J gene lost 6 bases, with 11 bases spanning the gap. There are 11 residues in the CDR3. Germline V gene lookup returns CDR1 SQVTM and CDR2 ANQGSEA. CDR3: CSVTEGHGYTF. The CDR3 nucleotides read TGCAGCGTGACGGAAGGGCATGGCTACACCTTC.

The sample holds many counts of this clonotype. This chain links TRBV12-3 or TRBV12-4 with TRBJ2-2; 8 bases are shared with TRBD1. The CDR3 totals 15 residues. The V gene end was trimmed by 0 bases and the J gene end by 6 bases; junction bases not matched to a gene: 3. Here the CDR3 reads CASSLANRGAGELFF. In nucleotides, the CDR3 is TGTGCCAGCAGTTTAGCGAACAGGGGGGCCGGGGAGCTGTTTTTT.